The 2 T cell receptor beta chains presented below share a single source sample, sequenced in a study of blood T cells in healthy people across ages. Then a second PCR, running roughly 7 to 11 cycles, was carried out with a sample-barcoded 5' primer and a J-beta primer mix. MiXCR was run by TCRdb on the 5' RACE reads, yielding one entry per CDR3 protein. The data show around 870,000 distinct CDR3 sequences, with less than 35% seen just once and 15% to 20% held by the top ten. Material: blood. The receptor set was obtained from a woman older than 75 in good health.

Notes on this clonotype: Being one base from a much bigger clone, this may be a read error. This sequence joins TRBV12-3 or TRBV12-4 and TRBJ1-1; D perhaps matches TRBD1 (6 bases). The CDR3 extends over 12 amino acids. CDR3 sequence reads: CAGRDVGTEAFF. In nucleotides, the CDR3 is TGTGCCGGCAGAGACGTCGGGACAGAAGCTTTCTTT.

This sequence joins TRBV2 and TRBJ2-3; D gene ambiguous. The CDR3 consists of 13 residues. The germline V and J ends were trimmed by 6 bases and 2 bases, with 9 bases remaining between them. Germline V gene data show CDR1 as SNHLY and CDR2 as FYNNEI. CDR3 bases: TGTGCCAGCAGGCAAGACTCCACAGATACGCAGTATTTT. This sequence encodes CASRQDSTDTQYF.